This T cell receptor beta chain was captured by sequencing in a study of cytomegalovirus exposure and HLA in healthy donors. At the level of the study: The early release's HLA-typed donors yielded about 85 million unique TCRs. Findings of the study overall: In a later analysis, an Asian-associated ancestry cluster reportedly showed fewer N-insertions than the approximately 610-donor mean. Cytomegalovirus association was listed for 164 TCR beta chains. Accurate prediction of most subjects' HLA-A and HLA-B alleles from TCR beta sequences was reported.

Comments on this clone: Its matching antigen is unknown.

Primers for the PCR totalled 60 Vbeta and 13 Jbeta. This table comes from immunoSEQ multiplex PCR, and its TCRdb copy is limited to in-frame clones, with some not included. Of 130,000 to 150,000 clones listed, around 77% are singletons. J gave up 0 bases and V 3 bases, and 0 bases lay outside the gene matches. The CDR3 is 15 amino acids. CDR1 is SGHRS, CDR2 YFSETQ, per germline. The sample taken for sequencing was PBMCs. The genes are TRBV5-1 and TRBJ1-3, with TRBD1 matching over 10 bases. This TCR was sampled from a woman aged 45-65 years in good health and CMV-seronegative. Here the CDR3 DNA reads TGCGCCAGCAGCTGGACAGGGGGCTCTGGAAACACCATATATTTT. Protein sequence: CASSWTGGSGNTIYF.